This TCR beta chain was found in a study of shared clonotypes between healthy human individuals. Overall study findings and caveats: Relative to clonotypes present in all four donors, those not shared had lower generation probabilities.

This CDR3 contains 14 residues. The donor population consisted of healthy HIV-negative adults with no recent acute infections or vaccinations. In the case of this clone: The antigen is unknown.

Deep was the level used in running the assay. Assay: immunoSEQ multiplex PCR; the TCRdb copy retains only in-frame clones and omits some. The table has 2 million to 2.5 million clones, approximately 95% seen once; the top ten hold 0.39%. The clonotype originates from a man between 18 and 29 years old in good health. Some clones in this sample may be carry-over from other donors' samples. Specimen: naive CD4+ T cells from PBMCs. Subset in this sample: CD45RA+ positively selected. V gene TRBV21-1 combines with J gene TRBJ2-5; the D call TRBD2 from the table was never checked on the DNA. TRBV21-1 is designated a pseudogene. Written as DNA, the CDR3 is TGTGCCAGCAGAGCCGGGAGCTACCAAGAGACCCAGTACTTC. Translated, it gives CASRAGSYQETQYF.